The 14 T cell receptor beta chains in this list originate from one sample, sequenced in a study of post-analysis software for immune sequencing data. Built from TCR beta cDNA, the libraries had unique molecular identifiers in them. MiXCR was run by TCRdb on the PCR reads, yielding one entry per CDR3 protein. The sample yields roughly 600,000 distinct CDR3 sequences, 44% seen once. These TCRs are of unknown antigen specificity. Study-level findings and limits: The five TRBV segments detected at higher frequency in patients than in controls included TRBV5-6, TRBV5-1 and TRBV20-1.

Source material: blood. These receptors were obtained from a girl between 10 and 17 years old with multiple sclerosis.

The chain uses TRBV20-1 and TRBJ1-1; TRBD1 matches 7 bases. CDR3 length: 12 amino acids. Trimming at V came to 6 bases and at J to 11 bases, leaving 12 bases not matched to a gene. The germline V gene encodes CDR1 DFQATT and CDR2 SNEGSKA (reference sequence). The CDR3 here is CSAPGQALLAFF. The CDR3, as DNA: TGCAGTGCCCCCGGACAGGCCCTTTTGGCTTTCTTT.

The rearrangement uses TRBV2 and TRBJ2-5; 9 nucleotides line up with TRBD1. This CDR3 is 14 amino acids long. The germline CDR1 and CDR2 sequences are SNHLY and FYNNEI. The V and J ends lost 7 bases and 3 bases, in that order; junction bases with no gene match: 6. DNA of the CDR3: TGTGCCAGCAAGGACAGGGGTGTTAAAGAGACCCAGTACTTC. Its protein product is CASKDRGVKETQYF.

A few counts support this clonotype. This chain joins TRBV6-2 or TRBV6-3 and TRBJ1-5; D not certain. Germline assignment: CDR1 MNHEY and CDR2 SVGEGT. This CDR3 is 14 amino acids long. Trimming left V 6 bases short and J 2 bases short, with 11 bases between. CDR3 DNA sequence: TGTGCCAGCAGGGAGCTGACGGGCAATCAGCCCCAGCATTTT. As protein: CASRELTGNQPQHF.

J is TRBJ2-3 and V is TRBV12-3 or TRBV12-4; 11 nucleotides match TRBD2. There are 15 residues in the CDR3. V shed 3 bases, J shed 7 bases, and the junction held 6 bases outside the gene matches. CDR3 DNA: TGTGCCAGCAGTTTTTTTAGCGGGAGGGCAAATACGCAGTATTTT. Its translation: CASSFFSGRANTQYF.

The chain uses TRBV2 and TRBJ2-5, with TRBD1 identical over 10 bases. Germline V gives CDR1 SNHLY, CDR2 FYNNEI. CDR3 length: 13 amino acids. After removal of 6 bases from V and 12 bases from J, the junction contained 10 bases not matched to a gene. The CDR3 nucleotides read TGTGCCAGCAGGGGGGGACAGGGGAAAATGGAGTACTTC. Encoded protein: CASRGGQGKMEYF.

The V and J genes are TRBV20-1 and TRBJ2-1; D gene uncertain. CDR1 DFQATT and CDR2 SNEGSKA come from the germline V gene (reference sequence). V was clipped by 5 bases and J by 1 base, with 15 bases between them. The CDR3 runs to 15 residues. CDR3 in DNA: TGCAGTGCTTTAGAGAGCTATCGTTCCTACAATGAGCAGTTCTTC. Translation: CSALESYRSYNEQFF.

The CDR3 loop is CASSRTGRNYEQYF. The CDR3 nucleotides are TGTGCCAGCAGCAGGACAGGGCGAAACTACGAGCAGTACTTC. The gene calls are TRBV7-2 and TRBJ2-7, with 8 bases lining up with TRBD1. Germline CDR1 SGHTA, CDR2 FQGNSA. With 5 bases clipped from V and 3 bases from J, the junction kept 6 bases outside the gene matches. The CDR3 is 14 amino acids.

This clonotype was counted a few times. The V and J genes are TRBV5-5 and TRBJ1-2; no definite D call. V lost 5 bases to trimming and J lost 3 bases, with 23 bases between them. CDR1 and CDR2 from the germline V gene are SGHKS and YYEKEE (reference sequence). The length of the CDR3 is 17 residues. CDR3 DNA: TGTGCCAGCAGTTCTGTATCTGGACGCGGCGACTACTATGGCTACACCTTC. Translation: CASSSVSGRGDYYGYTF.

The V gene is TRBV7-9, the J gene TRBJ1-2, with D tentatively TRBD1 (6 bases). The CDR3 runs 16 residues. Trimming cost V 5 bases and J 4 bases, with 20 bases left between them. The V gene's germline CDR1 is SEHNR and CDR2 FQNEAQ (reference sequence). The CDR3 DNA follows: TGTGCCAGCAGCGAAGAGACAGGACTCTCTCTCTATGGCTACACCTTC. Its protein product is CASSEETGLSLYGYTF. Together with reference TRBV7-9 and TRBJ1-2, the CDR3 gives the full variable domain: DTGVSQNPRHKITKRGQNVTFRCDPISEHNRLYWYRQTLGQGPEFLTYFQNEAQLEKSRLLSDRFSAERPKGSFSTLEIQRTEQGDSAMYLCASSEETGLSLYGYTFGSGTRLTVV.

To note about this clonotype: The junction departs from germline at one end; a sequencing error may be responsible. The rearrangement joins TRBV20-1 to TRBJ2-4, with TRBD2 identical over 12 bases. The DNA end lines up better with TRBJ2-7; the J call may be wrong. The CDR3 totals 16 residues. Germline CDR1 and CDR2: DFQATT and SNEGSKA (reference sequence). This chain's CDR3 is CSARGLAGPSSCEQYF. The DNA of the CDR3 is TGCAGTGCCCGAGGACTAGCGGGACCGAGCTCCTGCGAGCAGTACTTC.

This clonotype has just a few counts. V gene TRBV29-1 combines with J gene TRBJ2-5; 9 bases fit TRBD1. The germline gives CDR1 SQVTM, CDR2 ANQGSEA. The ends lost 1 base at V and 3 bases at J; junction bases unmatched: 6. This CDR3 region has 15 residues. This CDR3 is CSVEGGTGLEETQYF. The CDR3 coding sequence is TGCAGCGTTGAAGGCGGGACAGGGCTAGAAGAGACCCAGTACTTC.

The chain employs TRBV21-1 and TRBJ1-1. TRBV21-1 is termed a pseudogene. This CDR3 has 15 amino acids. The CDR3 loop is CASSKESGPHTEAFF. CDR3 bases: TGTGCCAGCAGCAAAGAGAGTGGACCCCACACTGAAGCTTTCTTT.

The CDR3 here is CASSPTGRNQPQHF. CDR3 nucleotide sequence: TGTGCCAGCAGTCCTACAGGGCGCAATCAGCCCCAGCATTTT. V usage is TRBV12-3 or TRBV12-4 and J usage is TRBJ1-5, with a possible D match to TRBD1 (6 bases). The CDR3 is made up of 14 amino acids. The germline V and J ends were trimmed by 5 bases and 2 bases, with 10 bases remaining between them.

The CDR3 sequence: CASSETDRTAYEQYF. CDR3 sequence (DNA): TGTGCCAGCAGTGAGACGGACAGGACCGCCTACGAGCAGTACTTC. The chain links TRBV25-1 to TRBJ2-7; 7 nucleotides align to TRBD1. The length of the CDR3 is 15 residues. CDR1 and CDR2 from the germline V gene are MGHDK and SYGVNS. V lost 3 bases to trimming and J lost 2 bases; unmatched junction nucleotides: 7.